This T cell receptor beta chain originates from a study of cytomegalovirus exposure and HLA in healthy donors. Germline-derived CDR1 and CDR2 are SGHVS and FQNEAQ. Deletions cut 0 bases from V and 8 bases from J, with 17 bases between. The length of the CDR3 is 16 residues. Clones were sequenced by immunoSEQ multiplex PCR, and TCRdb holds only the in-frame ones, with some missing. The table includes 260,000 or so clones, 90% detected once. Sequences were obtained from PBMCs. The gene calls are TRBV7-8 and TRBJ2-1; D is possibly TRBD2 (6 bases). This receptor was obtained from a woman aged 25 to 39 in good health and CMV-seronegative. CDR3 sequence: CASSLAPGSWFDEQFF. The DNA for the CDR3 is TGTGCCAGCAGCTTAGCCCCCGGGAGCTGGTTCGATGAGCAGTTCTTC.